This T cell receptor (beta chain) comes out of a study of response to subunit inactivated influenza vaccine. From the RT-PCR reads, TCRdb called clonotypes with MiXCR, one entry per CDR3 protein. The sample holds fewer than 250,000 distinct CDR3 sequences, roughly an eighth seen once. This clonotype was found a few times. The antigen remains unidentified. Study-wide findings and caveats: Researchers suggested that each seasonal influenza vaccination recruits few new T cells.

The sample here was CD8+ T cells sorted from PBMCs, taken roughly 5 days after vaccination. This TCR was sampled from a man aged 50-59 years who received an inactivated influenza vaccine.

Written as DNA, the CDR3 is TGTGCCAGCAGCCCCGGGATAGCGGTTTACAATGAGCAGTTCTTC. This gives the protein CASSPGIAVYNEQFF. The chain couples TRBV14 to TRBJ2-1; the D gene is possibly TRBD2 (6 bases). The CDR3 consists of 15 residues. Trimming pared 4 bases from V and 4 bases from J, leaving 14 bases between. Germline V gives CDR1 SGHDN, CDR2 FVKESK. Using reference TRBV14 and TRBJ2-1 for the parts outside the CDR3, the full variable domain is EAGVTQFPSHSVIEKGQTVTLRCDPISGHDNLYWYRRVMGKEIKFLLHFVKESKQDESGMPNNRFLAERTGGTYSTLKVQPAELEDSGVYFCASSPGIAVYNEQFFGPGTRLTVL.